The 13 T cell receptor beta chains in this list originate from one sample, sequenced in a study of blood T cell repertoires in COVID-19. Clones were sequenced by immunoSEQ multiplex PCR, and TCRdb holds only the in-frame ones, with some missing. The sample holds under 300,000 clones, 83% seen once. Sequencing used peripheral blood. The receptors shown here come from a woman in her 50s who had recovered from COVID-19.

This rearrangement joins TRBV6-4 to TRBJ2-3; 11 nucleotides agree with TRBD2. Germline V gene sequence: CDR1 MRHNA, CDR2 SNTAGT. V gave up 0 bases and J gave up 4 bases; unmatched junction bases: 3. The CDR3 loop spans 16 amino acids. The CDR3 spells CASSDSVAGGPDTQYF. DNA for the CDR3: TGTGCCAGCAGTGACTCGGTAGCGGGGGGGCCAGATACGCAGTATTTT.

The chain couples TRBV3-1 (or the pseudogene TRBV3-2) to TRBJ1-2, with D hard to call. Trimming shortened V by 1 base and J by 3 bases, and 9 bases separated the two germline ends. This CDR3 has 14 residues. Germline-derived CDR1 and CDR2 are LGHDT and YNNKEL (reference sequence). CDR3: CASSQGIRDYGYTF. As DNA, the CDR3 is TGTGCCAGCAGCCAAGGAATACGGGACTATGGCTACACCTTC.

The gene calls are TRBV5-4 and TRBJ2-7; 8 bases line up with TRBD2. This CDR3 contains 13 residues. J was trimmed by 5 bases and V by 0 bases; bases with no gene match: 1. Germline V CDR1 and CDR2: SGHNT, YYREEE (reference sequence). CDR3 in DNA: TGTGCCAGCAGCTTGGCGGGGGGGAACGAGCAGTACTTC. This translates into CASSLAGGNEQYF. Combining the CDR3 with reference TRBV5-4 and TRBJ2-7 gives the whole variable domain ETGVTQSPTHLIKTRGQQVTLRCSSQSGHNTVSWYQQALGQGPQFIFQYYREEENGRGNFPPRFSGLQFPNYSSELNVNALELDDSALYLCASSLAGGNEQYFGPGTRLTVT.

The chain recombines TRBV4-3 with TRBJ2-7, with 8 bases matching TRBD2. This CDR3 spans 16 amino acids. V shed 1 base and J 4 bases; nucleotides not matched to a gene: 9. Looked up from germline, CDR1 is LGHNA and CDR2 is YSLEER. Written as DNA, the CDR3 is TGCGCCAGCAGCCAAGGCCCGGGGGGGAGGATGTACGAGCAGTACTTC. Protein sequence: CASSQGPGGRMYEQYF.

Remarks on this clone: Given the absence of the conserved phenylalanine or tryptophan at the CDR3 end, a read error is likely. The limits of the CDR3 on the DNA are not certain, so only TCRdb's listed CDR3 is given. The genes are TRBV28 and TRBJ2-7; the DNA was not compared with TRBD1, the D call given in the table. The CDR3 length equals 10 residues, ends included. Looked up from germline, CDR1 is MDHEN and CDR2 is SYDVKM. The CDR3 protein is CARGGDRNRL.

The genes are TRBV3-1 (or the pseudogene TRBV3-2) and TRBJ1-6, with a possible D match to TRBD1 (5 bases). The germline V gene has CDR1 LGHDT and CDR2 YNNKEL (reference sequence). The CDR3 is 17 residues long. V lost 1 base to trimming and J lost 9 bases, with 19 bases between them. CDR3 region: CASSQGLRRQRGSPLHF. CDR3 nucleotides: TGTGCCAGCAGCCAAGGACTTAGGAGACAGAGAGGTTCACCCCTCCACTTT.

This chain uses TRBV18 with TRBJ1-1; D is ambiguous. CDR1 and CDR2 from the germline V gene are KGHSH and LQKENI. Deletions cut 5 bases from V and 1 base from J, with 8 bases between. The CDR3 has 13 amino acids. DNA of the CDR3: TGTGCCAGCTCAGACGGGGAGAACACTGAAGCTTTCTTT. Its translation is CASSDGENTEAFF.

The chain combines TRBV7-3 with TRBJ2-2; TRBD2 aligns across 8 bases. This CDR3 spans 15 amino acids. The germline gives CDR1 SGHTA, CDR2 FQGTGA. V gave up 5 bases and J gave up 6 bases; unmatched junction bases: 8. CDR3 sequence: CASSATRGGPGELFF. CDR3 nucleotides: TGTGCCAGCAGCGCCACCCGGGGGGGCCCCGGGGAGCTGTTTTTT.

The chain recombines TRBV6-2 or TRBV6-3 with TRBJ2-7; 9 bases agree with TRBD1. V lost 4 bases to trimming and J lost 1 base; unmatched junction nucleotides: 5. Germline loops: CDR1 MNHEY, CDR2 SVGEGT. This CDR3 region has 15 residues. The CDR3 is CASSLTGGASYEQYF. CDR3 DNA sequence: TGTGCCAGCAGTTTAACAGGGGGCGCTTCCTACGAGCAGTACTTC.

For the CDR3, the DNA is TGCGCCAGCAGCCATCGACAGGGGGCGATTAGGTACTTC. Encoded protein: CASSHRQGAIRYF. This rearrangement joins TRBV4-3 to TRBJ2-4, with 10 bases matching TRBD1. CDR1 and CDR2 from the germline V gene are LGHNA and YSLEER. The CDR3 runs 13 residues. V lost 3 bases to trimming and J lost 15 bases; unmatched junction nucleotides: 8.

The V gene is TRBV18, the J gene TRBJ1-5; 8 bases agree with TRBD1. V shed 5 bases, J shed 1 base, and the junction held 4 bases outside the gene matches. Germline V gene sequence: CDR1 KGHSH, CDR2 LQKENI. The CDR3 contains 15 residues. CDR3 nucleotides: TGTGCCAGCTCAGCCCAGGGGGCGAGCAATCAGCCCCAGCATTTT. Amino acid sequence: CASSAQGASNQPQHF.

This clone was detected once. This chain joins TRBV6-4 and TRBJ2-3; 7 nucleotides agree with TRBD1. J lost 5 bases, V lost 5 bases, and 7 bases had no gene match. The CDR3 is 14 amino acids. Germline V gives CDR1 MRHNA, CDR2 SNTAGT. CDR3 DNA sequence: TGTGCCAGCAGTCCCCGACAGGGTATAGATACGCAGTATTTT. Encoded protein: CASSPRQGIDTQYF.

The chain recombines TRBV5-1 with TRBJ2-1; 11 bases agree with TRBD2. This CDR3 contains 16 residues. V lost 1 base to trimming and J lost 10 bases; unmatched junction nucleotides: 10. CDR1 SGHRS and CDR2 YFSETQ come from the germline V gene. CDR3 coding DNA: TGCGCCAGCAGCTTGTCTGCTAGCGGGGGGTCGGGCGAGCAGTTCTTC. Translating gives CASSLSASGGSGEQFF.